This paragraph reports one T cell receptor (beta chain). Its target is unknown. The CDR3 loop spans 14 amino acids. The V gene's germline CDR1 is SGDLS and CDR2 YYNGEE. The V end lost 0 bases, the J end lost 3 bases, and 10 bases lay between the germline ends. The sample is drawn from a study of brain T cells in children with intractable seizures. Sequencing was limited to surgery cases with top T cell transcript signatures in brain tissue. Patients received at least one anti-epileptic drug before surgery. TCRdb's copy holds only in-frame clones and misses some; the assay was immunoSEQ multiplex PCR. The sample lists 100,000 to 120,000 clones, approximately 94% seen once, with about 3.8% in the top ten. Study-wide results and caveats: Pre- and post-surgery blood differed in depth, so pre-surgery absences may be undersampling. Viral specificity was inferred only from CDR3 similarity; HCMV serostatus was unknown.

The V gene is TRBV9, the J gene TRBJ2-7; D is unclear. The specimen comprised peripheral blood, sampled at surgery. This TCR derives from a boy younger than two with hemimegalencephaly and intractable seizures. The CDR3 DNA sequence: TGTGCCAGCAGCGTAGGAGCGCAGAACTACGAGCAGTACTTC. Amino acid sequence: CASSVGAQNYEQYF.